Presented here are 3 T cell receptor beta chains from one specimen sequenced in a study of beta chain features in type 1 diabetes. cDNA synthesis used the whole RNA isolate, giving expressed TCRB sequences. Clones were sequenced by immunoSEQ multiplex PCR, and TCRdb holds only the in-frame ones, with some missing. The repertoire holds about 410,000 clones, with approximately 15% as singletons. The sequenced material came from naive CD4+ T cells from blood. The receptors were sampled from a man aged 30 to 39 in good health.

J is TRBJ2-1 and V is TRBV27; 7 bases line up with TRBD2. J lost 9 bases, V lost 4 bases, and 12 bases had no gene match. Germline CDR1 and CDR2: MNHEY and SMNVEV (reference sequence). The CDR3 consists of 15 residues. CDR3 region: CASSSSGAPAPEQFF. CDR3 sequence (DNA): TGTGCCAGCAGTTCTAGCGGAGCTCCCGCACCTGAGCAGTTCTTC.

This clone was detected only a few times. The CDR3 DNA reads TGTGCCAGCAGCTTCGCTTTTCGAGGGGAGCTGTTTTTT. Translating gives CASSFAFRGELFF. The V gene is TRBV5-4, the J gene TRBJ2-2, with unresolved D. Germline V gene sequence: CDR1 SGHNT, CDR2 YYREEE (reference sequence). The CDR3 loop spans 13 amino acids. With 2 bases removed from V and 8 bases from J, the gap between germline ends came to 10 bases.

V and J are TRBV13 and TRBJ2-3; no definite D call. Germline loops: CDR1 PRHDT, CDR2 FYEKMQ (reference sequence). The CDR3 length is 15 residues. V dropped 4 bases and J dropped 2 bases, with 13 bases sitting between them. CDR3 residues: CASSSPSETTDTQYF. DNA for the CDR3: TGTGCCAGCAGCTCGCCTTCAGAAACCACAGATACGCAGTATTTT.